This T cell receptor (beta chain) was captured in a study of cytomegalovirus exposure and HLA in healthy donors. The study, taken as a whole, reports: Most of the TCR beta V segments (in an earlier analysis) were productive either about 87% or about 30% of the time. Several of the most significant clusters were apparently associated with common viral pathogens in a later analysis. Excluded: some indistinguishable V segments such as TRBV6-2 and TRBV6-3.

Healthy bone marrow donors made up the donors. PCR employed 60 Vbeta and 13 Jbeta primers. Measured with immunoSEQ multiplex PCR; TCRdb has only the in-frame clones, and not every one. The table shows tens of thousands of clones, with roughly 78% occurring only once. Between the trimmed V and J ends, which lost 5 bases and 0 bases, there was a span of 14 bases. The CDR3 sequence is 15 residues long. Germline V gene lookup returns CDR1 SGHVS and CDR2 FNYEAQ. Concerning this clone: Its antigen is unknown.

The sample was PBMCs. This sequence joins TRBV7-6 and TRBJ2-7; possible D gene TRBD2, 6 bases. The receptor comes from a middle-aged woman in good health and CMV-seropositive. The CDR3 loop is CASSPLGGDSYEQYF. CDR3 nucleotides: TGTGCCAGCAGCCCCTTAGGAGGGGACTCCTACGAGCAGTACTTC.